This paragraph reports one T cell receptor beta chain. What it binds is not known. Sampled while nominally healthy, donors likely had unrecorded immune exposures. This CDR3 contains 14 residues. Germline V gene data show CDR1 as MNHEY and CDR2 as SVGAGI. Trimming pared 0 bases from V and 4 bases from J, leaving 9 bases between. These data are taken from a study of cytomegalovirus exposure and HLA in healthy donors. The study ran its PCR with 60 Vbeta and 13 Jbeta primers. TCRdb keeps only in-frame clones here, not all; method: immunoSEQ multiplex PCR. The data show approximately 100,000 clones, approximately 79% seen once. Findings and caveats of the study: CMV serostatus alone was available as immune exposure information. Investigators reported over 150 TCR beta chains as tied to cytomegalovirus. In a later analysis, V- and J-gene trimming of beta chains associated with a DCLRE1C missense variant, replicated independently.

The sequence came from a man aged 60-69 years in good health and CMV-seronegative. Sequences were obtained from PBMCs. The gene calls are TRBV6-5 and TRBJ2-5; a weak D match, TRBD2 (6 bases). CDR3: CASSYSRGGETQYF. The CDR3 DNA sequence: TGTGCCAGCAGTTACTCTAGGGGAGGAGAGACCCAGTACTTC.